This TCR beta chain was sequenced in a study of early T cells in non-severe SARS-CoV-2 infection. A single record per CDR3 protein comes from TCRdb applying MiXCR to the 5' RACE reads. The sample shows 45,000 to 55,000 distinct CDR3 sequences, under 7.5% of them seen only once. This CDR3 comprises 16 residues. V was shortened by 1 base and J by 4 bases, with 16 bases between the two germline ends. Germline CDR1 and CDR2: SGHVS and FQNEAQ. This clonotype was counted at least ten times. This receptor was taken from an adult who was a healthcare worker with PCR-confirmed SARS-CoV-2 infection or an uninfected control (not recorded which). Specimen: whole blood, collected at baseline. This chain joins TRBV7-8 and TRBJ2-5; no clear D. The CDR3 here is CASSLVHDPRRETQYF. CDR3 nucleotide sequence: TGTGCCAGCAGCTTAGTTCACGATCCCCGGCGAGAGACCCAGTACTTC.